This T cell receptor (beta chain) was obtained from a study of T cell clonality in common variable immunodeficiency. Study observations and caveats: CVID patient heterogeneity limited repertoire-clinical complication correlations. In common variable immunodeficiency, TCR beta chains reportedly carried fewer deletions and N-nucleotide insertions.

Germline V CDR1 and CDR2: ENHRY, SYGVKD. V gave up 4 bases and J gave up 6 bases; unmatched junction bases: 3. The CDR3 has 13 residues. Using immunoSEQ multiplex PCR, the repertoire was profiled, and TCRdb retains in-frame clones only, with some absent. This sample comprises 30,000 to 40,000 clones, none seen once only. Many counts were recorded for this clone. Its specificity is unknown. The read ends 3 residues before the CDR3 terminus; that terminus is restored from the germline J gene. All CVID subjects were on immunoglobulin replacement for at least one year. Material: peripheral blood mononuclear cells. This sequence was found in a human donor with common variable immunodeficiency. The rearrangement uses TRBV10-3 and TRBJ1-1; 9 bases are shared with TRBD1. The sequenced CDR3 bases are TGTGCCATCAGTGGGACAGGGGCCCCTGAA. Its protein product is CAISGTGAPE. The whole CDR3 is CAISGTGAPEAFF.